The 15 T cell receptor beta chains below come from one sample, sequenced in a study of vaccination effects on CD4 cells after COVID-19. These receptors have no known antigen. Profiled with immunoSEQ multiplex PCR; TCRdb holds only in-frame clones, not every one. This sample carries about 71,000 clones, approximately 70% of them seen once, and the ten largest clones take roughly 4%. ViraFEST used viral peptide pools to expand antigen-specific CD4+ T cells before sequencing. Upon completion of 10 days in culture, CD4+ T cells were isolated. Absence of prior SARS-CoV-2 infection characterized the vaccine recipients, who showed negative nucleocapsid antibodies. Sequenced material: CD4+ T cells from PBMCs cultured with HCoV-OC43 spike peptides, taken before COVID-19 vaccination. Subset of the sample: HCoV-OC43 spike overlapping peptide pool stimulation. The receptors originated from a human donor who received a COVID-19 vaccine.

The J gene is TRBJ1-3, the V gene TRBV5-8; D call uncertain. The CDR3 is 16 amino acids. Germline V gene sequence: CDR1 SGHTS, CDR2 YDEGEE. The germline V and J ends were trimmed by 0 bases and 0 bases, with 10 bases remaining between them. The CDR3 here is CASSLEQGGSGNTIYF. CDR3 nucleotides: TGTGCCAGCAGCTTGGAGCAAGGAGGCTCTGGAAACACCATATATTTT. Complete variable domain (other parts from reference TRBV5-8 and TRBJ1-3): EAGVTQSPTHLIKTRGQQATLRCSPISGHTSVYWYQQALGLGLQFLLWYDEGEERNRGNFPPRFSGRQFPNYSSELNVNALELEDSALYLCASSLEQGGSGNTIYFGEGSWLTVV.

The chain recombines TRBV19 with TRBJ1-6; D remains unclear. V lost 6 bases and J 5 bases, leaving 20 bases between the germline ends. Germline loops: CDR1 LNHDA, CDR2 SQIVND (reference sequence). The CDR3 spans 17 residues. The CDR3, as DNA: TGTGCCAGTAGAATCCTCACTGGGAATTTTAATAATTCACCCCTCCACTTT. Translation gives CASRILTGNFNNSPLHF.

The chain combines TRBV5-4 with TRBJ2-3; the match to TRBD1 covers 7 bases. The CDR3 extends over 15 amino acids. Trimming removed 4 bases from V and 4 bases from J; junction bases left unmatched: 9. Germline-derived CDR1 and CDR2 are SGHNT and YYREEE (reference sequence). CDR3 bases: TGTGCCAGCAGCAACCCAACAGGGGCGGCAGATACGCAGTATTTT. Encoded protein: CASSNPTGAADTQYF.

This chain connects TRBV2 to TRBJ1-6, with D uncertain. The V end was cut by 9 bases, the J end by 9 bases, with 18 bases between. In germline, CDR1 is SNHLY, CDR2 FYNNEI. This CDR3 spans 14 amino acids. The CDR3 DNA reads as TGTGCCAGTACAGAGACTCGCGGGTTTTCACCCCTCCACTTT. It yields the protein CASTETRGFSPLHF.

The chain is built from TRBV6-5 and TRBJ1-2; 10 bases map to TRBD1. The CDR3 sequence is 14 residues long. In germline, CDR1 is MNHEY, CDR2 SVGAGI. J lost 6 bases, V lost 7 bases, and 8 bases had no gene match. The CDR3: CASTTPGTGDGYTF. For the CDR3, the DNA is TGTGCCAGCACTACTCCCGGGACAGGGGATGGCTACACCTTC.

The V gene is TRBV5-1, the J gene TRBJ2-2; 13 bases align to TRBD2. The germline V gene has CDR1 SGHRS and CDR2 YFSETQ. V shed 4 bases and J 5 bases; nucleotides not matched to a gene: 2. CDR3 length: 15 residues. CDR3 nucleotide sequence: TGCGCCAGCAGCAAACTAGCGGGGGGGACCGGGGAGCTGTTTTTT. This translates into CASSKLAGGTGELFF.

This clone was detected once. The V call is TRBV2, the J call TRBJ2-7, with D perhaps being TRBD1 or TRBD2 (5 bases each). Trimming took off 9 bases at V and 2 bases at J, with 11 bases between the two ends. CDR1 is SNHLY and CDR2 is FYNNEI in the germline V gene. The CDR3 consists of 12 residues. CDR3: CASKRGAYEQYV. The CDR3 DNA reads TGTGCCAGTAAACGGGGCGCCTACGAGCAGTACGTC.

Here the CDR3 reads CASSVGTGGRGSPLHF. CDR3 coding DNA: TGTGCCAGCAGCGTAGGGACAGGGGGACGGGGTTCACCCCTCCACTTT. The rearrangement uses TRBV9 and TRBJ1-6, with 10 positions matching TRBD1. The CDR3 extends over 16 amino acids. Germline loops: CDR1 SGDLS, CDR2 YYNGEE. V dropped 0 bases and J dropped 9; count of bases not matched to a gene: 6. The variable domain in full, completed from reference TRBV9 and TRBJ1-6, reads DSGVTQTPKHLITATGQRVTLRCSPRSGDLSVYWYQQSLDQGLQFLIQYYNGEERAKGNILERFSAQQFPDLHSELNLSSLELGDSALYFCASSVGTGGRGSPLHFGNGTRLTVT.

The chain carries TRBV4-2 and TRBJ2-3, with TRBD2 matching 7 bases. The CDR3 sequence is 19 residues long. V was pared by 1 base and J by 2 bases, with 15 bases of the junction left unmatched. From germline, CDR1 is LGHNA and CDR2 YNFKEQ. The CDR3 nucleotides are TGTGCCAGCAGCCAAGTTCCCTCCGGTGGCGGGGGACTCACAGATACGCAGTATTTT. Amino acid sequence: CASSQVPSGGGGLTDTQYF.

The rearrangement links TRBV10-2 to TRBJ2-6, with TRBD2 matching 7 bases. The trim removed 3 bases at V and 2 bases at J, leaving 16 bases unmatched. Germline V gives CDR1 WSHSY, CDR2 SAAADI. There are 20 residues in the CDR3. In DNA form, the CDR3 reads TGCGCCAGCAGTGATTACCTCGGGGAGGGTACCGTTACTGGGGCCAACGTCCTGACTTTC. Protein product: CASSDYLGEGTVTGANVLTF.

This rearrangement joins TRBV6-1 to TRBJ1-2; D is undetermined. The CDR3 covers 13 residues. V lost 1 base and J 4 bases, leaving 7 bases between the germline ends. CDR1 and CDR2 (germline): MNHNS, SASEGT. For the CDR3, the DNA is TGTGCCAGCAGTGAAGACCCCCGCTATGGCTACACCTTC. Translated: CASSEDPRYGYTF.

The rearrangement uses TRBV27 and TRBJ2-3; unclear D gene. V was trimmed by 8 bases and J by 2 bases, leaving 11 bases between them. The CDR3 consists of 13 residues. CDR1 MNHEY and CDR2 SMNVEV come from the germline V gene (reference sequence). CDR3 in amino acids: CASRKTATDTQYF. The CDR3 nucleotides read TGTGCCAGCCGCAAGACGGCCACAGATACGCAGTATTTT.

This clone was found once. The CDR3 bases are TGTGCCAGCAGTGAAGTCCCCCCCCGGGACAGCCGTTACGTCTATGGCTACACCTTC. It encodes CASSEVPPRDSRYVYGYTF. The gene calls are TRBV6-4 and TRBJ1-2; TRBD1 matches 7 bases. V gave up 3 bases and J gave up 4 bases; unmatched junction bases: 20. The CDR3 is 19 amino acids. From germline, CDR1 is MRHNA and CDR2 SNTAGT.

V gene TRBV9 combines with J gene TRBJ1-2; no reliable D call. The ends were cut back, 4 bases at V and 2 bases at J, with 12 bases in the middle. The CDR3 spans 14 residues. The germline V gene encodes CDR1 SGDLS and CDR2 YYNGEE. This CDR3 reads CASSPNILNYGYTF. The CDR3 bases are TGTGCCAGCAGCCCGAACATATTAAACTATGGCTACACCTTC.

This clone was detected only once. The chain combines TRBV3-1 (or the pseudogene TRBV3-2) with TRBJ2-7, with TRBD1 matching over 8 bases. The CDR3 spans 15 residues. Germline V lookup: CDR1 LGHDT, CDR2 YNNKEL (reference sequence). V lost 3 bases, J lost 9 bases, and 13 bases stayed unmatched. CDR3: CASSQSRDRTPRQYV. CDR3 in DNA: TGTGCCAGCAGCCAGAGCCGGGACAGGACCCCCAGGCAGTACGTC.